This T cell receptor beta chain is from a study of T-cell reconstitution after alpha-beta-depleted transplantation in children. This clonotype showed up just a few times. What it binds is unknown. Preparation of the TCRbeta library used unique molecular identifiers. TCRdb ran MiXCR on the PCR reads and lists one entry per CDR3 protein. This table has around 300,000 distinct CDR3 sequences, approximately 7.3% appearing once. Study results and caveats: The high TCRbeta diversity at day 60 in some patients came from surviving recipient T cells and thymic progenitors. One year post-transplant, T-cell counts and diversity were largely derived from T cells produced anew. Approximately two months post-transplant, alpha-beta T cells reportedly originated from several hundred expanded graft clones.

Trimming cost V 4 bases and J 0 bases, with 7 bases left between them. This CDR3 has 13 amino acids. CDR1 and CDR2 from the germline V gene are SGHAT and FQNNGV. V is TRBV11-2 and J is TRBJ2-7; D is undetermined. This receptor was obtained from a female patient younger than 10 who had a stem cell transplant for Fanconi anemia, so the T cells may come from the graft donor. This material consisted of peripheral blood, taken 360 days after TCRalphabeta/CD19-depleted stem cell transplant. The CDR3 nucleotides are TGTGCCAGCAGCTGGACGGACTCCTACGAGCAGTACTTC. Translated, it gives CASSWTDSYEQYF.